A selection of T cell receptor beta chains follows, all from one sample in a study of molecular identifiers for immune sequencing clone quantification. In TCRdb, the PCR reads were re-called with MiXCR into one record per CDR3 protein. The repertoire holds some 320,000 distinct CDR3 sequences, with 20% to 25% as singletons. Source material: naive CD8+ T cells from blood, with Jurkat cell RNA spiked in. Receptors originate from a human donor in good health. Some libraries in this study had Jurkat cell RNA spiked in. Each CDR3 is given with its conserved first and last residue. A D gene is named only where the DNA matches it firmly. Size is stated for part of the rows, as once, few or many counts, or as a class when the clone is expanded.

v_call: TRBV6-6; j_call: TRBJ1-5; clone_size: many; d_call: NA; cdr3_aa: CASSYGPYSNQPQHF; cdr3_nt: TGTGCCAGCAGTTATGGCCCTTATAGCAATCAGCCCCAGCATTTT
v_call: TRBV28; j_call: TRBJ2-7; clone_size: many; d_call: NA; cdr3_aa: CASSPGRVTYEQYF; cdr3_nt: TGTGCCAGCAGCCCCGGAAGGGTGACCTACGAGCAGTACTTC
v_call: TRBV19; j_call: TRBJ2-7; clone_size: few; d_call: NA; cdr3_aa: CASSPSAERLSYEQYF; cdr3_nt: TGTGCCAGTAGTCCCTCGGCTGAACGCCTCTCCTACGAGCAGTACTTC
v_call: TRBV20-1; j_call: TRBJ2-5; clone_size: many; d_call: NA; cdr3_aa: CSAAVGETQYF; cdr3_nt: TGCAGTGCAGCCGTCGGGGAGACCCAGTACTTC
v_call: TRBV4-1; j_call: TRBJ2-7; clone_size: many; d_call: TRBD1; cdr3_aa: CASSPRQGPSYEQYF; cdr3_nt: TGCGCCAGCAGCCCCCGACAGGGGCCCTCCTACGAGCAGTACTTC
v_call: TRBV7-9; j_call: TRBJ1-6; clone_size: few; d_call: TRBD1; cdr3_aa: CASSLPSGTGNSPLHF; cdr3_nt: TGTGCCAGCAGCCTCCCCTCCGGGACAGGGAATTCACCCCTCCACTTT
v_call: TRBV6-2/TRBV6-3; j_call: TRBJ1-1; clone_size: NA; d_call: NA; cdr3_aa: CASRIGVGAFF; cdr3_nt: TGTGCCAGCAGGATAGGGGTTGGAGCTTTCTTT
v_call: TRBV30; j_call: TRBJ2-7; clone_size: many; d_call: NA; cdr3_aa: CAWSQGAGSYEQYF; cdr3_nt: TGTGCCTGGAGCCAAGGGGCCGGGAGCTACGAGCAGTACTTC
v_call: TRBV7-9; j_call: TRBJ2-3; clone_size: few; d_call: NA; cdr3_aa: CASSSIASGSTDTQYF; cdr3_nt: TGTGCCAGCAGCTCCATAGCGTCAGGGAGCACAGATACGCAGTATTTT
v_call: TRBV4-1; j_call: TRBJ2-2; clone_size: NA; d_call: TRBD2; cdr3_aa: CASSPLARGENTGGLFF; cdr3_nt: TGCGCCAGCAGCCCGTTGGCGCGGGGGGAGAACACCGGGGGGCTGTTTTTT
v_call: TRBV6-5; j_call: TRBJ1-5; clone_size: many; d_call: NA; cdr3_aa: CASSSTSGQPQHF; cdr3_nt: TGTGCCAGCAGTTCAACGAGCGGTCAGCCCCAGCATTTT
v_call: TRBV4-3; j_call: TRBJ2-3; clone_size: many; d_call: TRBD2; cdr3_aa: CASSLTSGRTDTQYF; cdr3_nt: TGCGCCAGCAGCCTAACTAGCGGGAGAACAGATACGCAGTATTTT
v_call: TRBV6-5; j_call: TRBJ2-1; clone_size: NA; d_call: TRBD2; cdr3_aa: CASSSPGEGPKNGQFF; cdr3_nt: TGTGCCAGCAGTTCCCCCGGGGAGGGCCCTAAGAATGGGCAGTTCTTC
v_call: TRBV28; j_call: TRBJ1-1; clone_size: many; d_call: NA; cdr3_aa: CASSLGWTVEAFF; cdr3_nt: TGTGCCAGCAGTTTAGGGTGGACAGTTGAAGCTTTCTTT
v_call: TRBV6-5; j_call: TRBJ2-1; clone_size: few; d_call: NA; cdr3_aa: CASRPGQFPYNEQFF; cdr3_nt: TGTGCCAGCAGGCCCGGACAGTTTCCCTACAATGAGCAGTTCTTC
v_call: TRBV7-6; j_call: TRBJ1-4; clone_size: many; d_call: TRBD1; cdr3_aa: CASSYEGAGGEKLFF; cdr3_nt: TGTGCCAGCAGCTACGAGGGGGCAGGGGGTGAAAAACTGTTTTTT
v_call: TRBV28; j_call: TRBJ2-3; clone_size: many; d_call: TRBD1; cdr3_aa: CASSPGTGGETDTQYF; cdr3_nt: TGTGCCAGCAGTCCCGGGACAGGGGGAGAAACAGATACGCAGTATTTT
v_call: TRBV6-6; j_call: TRBJ2-3; clone_size: NA; d_call: NA; cdr3_aa: CASSYIRRGTDTQYF; cdr3_nt: TGTGCCAGCAGTTACATAAGACGGGGCACAGATACGCAGTATTTT